A selection of T cell receptor beta chains follows, all from one sample in a study of identical twins. TCRdb redid the calling of the 5' RACE reads with MiXCR, one entry per CDR3 protein. The repertoire consists of fewer than 900,000 distinct CDR3 sequences, with approximately 21% occurring once and the leading ten covering roughly 4.3%. This sample was also put to use in a study of T cells expressing NK-cell markers.

Material for sequencing was PBMCs. These receptors came from a woman younger than 35 in good health. Each CDR3 is given with its conserved first and last residue. A D gene is named only where the DNA matches it firmly. Expanded clones are given a class, and other clones once, few, many or no size at all.

J	D	V	size	CDR3	DNA
TRBJ1-3	.	TRBV20-1	few	CSARVLNTIYF	TGCAGTGCTAGAGTTCTAAACACCATATATTTT
TRBJ2-4	TRBD2	TRBV12-3/TRBV12-4	.	CASSHKREGDYYF	TGTGCCAGCAGCCATAAGCGGGAGGGCGACTATTACTTC
TRBJ1-1	.	TRBV12-3/TRBV12-4	few	CASTREAFF	TGTGCCAGCACCAGGGAGGCTTTCTTT
TRBJ2-3	.	TRBV4-3	few	CASSQGITDTQYF	TGCGCCAGCAGCCAGGGAATTACAGATACGCAGTATTTT
TRBJ2-7	TRBD1	TRBV6-1	.	CASSQPAGQEFIHEQYF	TGTGCCAGCAGTCAACCCGCCGGACAGGAATTTATCCACGAGCAGTACTTC
TRBJ1-4	.	TRBV18	.	CASSGGSEKLFF	TGTGCCAGCTCCGGCGGGTCTGAAAAACTGTTTTTT
TRBJ1-1	.	TRBV27	.	CASSLSEQAIAFF	TGTGCCAGCAGTTTATCGGAACAGGCTATAGCTTTCTTT
TRBJ2-5	.	TRBV21-1	once	CASSIRIQETQYF	TGTGCCAGCAGCATTCGGATCCAAGAGACCCAGTACTTC
TRBJ1-6	.	TRBV5-5	few	CASSLRQSGFNSPLHF	TGTGCCAGCAGCTTACGACAGTCGGGGTTTAATTCACCCCTCCACTTT
TRBJ2-1	TRBD2	TRBV5-1	few	CASSLGTSGVGEQFF	TGCGCCAGCAGCTTGGGGACTAGCGGTGTGGGTGAGCAGTTCTTC
TRBJ1-2	TRBD1	TRBV11-3	many	CASSLSGTDHGYTF	TGTGCCAGCAGCTTATCCGGGACAGACCATGGCTACACCTTC
TRBJ2-2	.	TRBV12-3/TRBV12-4	few	CASSEQANTGELFF	TGTGCCAGCAGTGAACAGGCGAACACCGGGGAGCTGTTTTTT
TRBJ2-3	.	TRBV5-5	.	CASSLRSGAYTQYF	TGTGCCAGCAGCTTGAGATCGGGAGCATATACGCAGTATTTT
TRBJ1-4	.	TRBV29-1	.	CSAKEGVTNEKLFF	TGCAGCGCAAAAGAAGGGGTAACTAATGAAAAACTGTTTTTT
TRBJ2-1	TRBD2	TRBV5-1	few	CASSEGLAGTNEQFF	TGCGCCAGCAGCGAGGGACTAGCGGGGACCAATGAGCAGTTCTTC
TRBJ2-1	.	TRBV24-1	.	CATSQLNEQFF	TGTGCCACCTCCCAGTTGAATGAGCAGTTCTTC
TRBJ2-7	.	TRBV11-1	few	CASSLSRDYYEQYF	TGTGCCAGCAGCTTATCGCGGGATTACTACGAGCAGTACTTC
TRBJ2-2	TRBD2	TRBV6-1	.	CASRASGVTGELFF	TGTGCCAGCAGAGCTAGCGGGGTTACCGGGGAGCTGTTTTTT